A selection of T cell receptor beta chains follows, all from one sample in a study of blood T cell repertoires in COVID-19. The table came from immunoSEQ multiplex PCR; TCRdb's copy has only in-frame clones and leaves some out. The repertoire includes some 200,000 clones, under 90% of them detected once, and about 6% sits in the top ten. The sample taken for sequencing was peripheral blood. The receptors were sampled from a man older than 75 with acute or convalescent COVID-19. Both conserved end residues are part of each CDR3. D genes are given only for firm matches. Size is omitted from some rows. Given values are once, few, many or a class for expanded clones.

length: 13
D: TRBD1
V: TRBV5-4
size: NA
J: TRBJ1-3
DNA: TGTGCCAGCAGAAGACAGGGGCTAAACACCATATATTTT
CDR3: CASRRQGLNTIYF

length: 15
D: NA
V: TRBV7-2
size: NA
J: TRBJ2-4
DNA: TGTGCCAGCAGCGGGGGAGGGGGTATCGGAAACATTCAGTACTTC
CDR3: CASSGGGGIGNIQYF

length: 15
D: NA
V: TRBV29-1
size: NA
J: TRBJ2-3
DNA: TGCAGCGCCGGCGGAGGTTCAGGACTCACAGATACGCAGTATTTT
CDR3: CSAGGGSGLTDTQYF

length: 14
D: NA
V: TRBV18
size: few
J: TRBJ1-1
DNA: TGTGCCAGCTCCTCCCCGGGATTGAACACTGAAGCTTTCTTT
CDR3: CASSSPGLNTEAFF

length: 17
D: TRBD1
V: TRBV25-1
size: NA
J: TRBJ2-5
DNA: TGTGCCAGCAGTGGGGCCCCGGGACAGGGGGCCTTTGAGACCCAGTACTTC
CDR3: CASSGAPGQGAFETQYF

length: 15
D: TRBD1
V: TRBV18
size: NA
J: TRBJ2-7
DNA: TGTGCCAGCTCAGATCGACAGGGGGCGAGGTACGAGCAGTACTTC
CDR3: CASSDRQGARYEQYF

length: 18
D: TRBD2
V: TRBV25-1
size: NA
J: TRBJ2-5
DNA: TGTGCCAGCAGTGAAACCCACCTAGCGGGAGGTTTTAAAGAGACCCAGTACTTC
CDR3: CASSETHLAGGFKETQYF

length: 18
D: NA
V: TRBV27
size: NA
J: TRBJ2-5
DNA: TGTGCCAGCAGTTTATCTGGGCAGGGTTGGCGGATAGAGGAGACCCAGTACTTC
CDR3: CASSLSGQGWRIEETQYF

length: 13
D: TRBD1
V: TRBV7-2
size: NA
J: TRBJ1-2
DNA: TGTGCCAGCAGCTTGGACAGGGACTATGGCTACACCTTC
CDR3: CASSLDRDYGYTF

length: 15
D: TRBD1
V: TRBV28
size: NA
J: TRBJ2-7
DNA: TGTGCCAGCAGAGATAGCAGAGACAGGGCATACGAGCAGTACTTC
CDR3: CASRDSRDRAYEQYF

length: 12
D: NA
V: TRBV19
size: NA
J: TRBJ2-3
DNA: TGTGCCAGTAGTGCCACCCGGGATACGCAGTATTTT
CDR3: CASSATRDTQYF

length: 15
D: TRBD1
V: TRBV7-2
size: once
J: TRBJ1-4
DNA: TGTGCCAGCAGCCCACTCCGGGACAGGAGTGAAAAACTGTTTTTT
CDR3: CASSPLRDRSEKLFF

length: 14
D: NA
V: TRBV9
size: NA
J: TRBJ1-6
DNA: TGTGCCAGCAGCGCACGGGGGGTTGATTCACCCCTCCACTTT
CDR3: CASSARGVDSPLHF

length: 14
D: NA
V: TRBV25-1
size: NA
J: TRBJ2-3
DNA: TGTGCCAGCAGAAGAACAGAGCGCACAGATACGCAGTATTTT
CDR3: CASRRTERTDTQYF

length: 17
D: TRBD2
V: TRBV11-3
size: once
J: TRBJ2-5
DNA: TGTGCCAGCAGCCCCGGCGGGACTAGCGGGGTAAAAGAGACCCAGTACTTC
CDR3: CASSPGGTSGVKETQYF

length: 17
D: TRBD2
V: TRBV7-2
size: NA
J: TRBJ2-5
DNA: TGTGCCAGCAGCAAGGGACTAGCGGGCTCGTACCAAGAGACCCAGTACTTC
CDR3: CASSKGLAGSYQETQYF

length: 14
D: NA
V: TRBV11-2
size: NA
J: TRBJ2-7
DNA: TGTGCCAGCAGCCCCTCGGCGGGGCCCTACGAGCAGTACTTC
CDR3: CASSPSAGPYEQYF

length: 15
D: NA
V: TRBV5-1
size: NA
J: TRBJ2-7
DNA: TGCGCCAGCAGACTAGCGTGGACAGGGTCCCACGAGCAGTACTTC
CDR3: CASRLAWTGSHEQYF

length: 13
D: TRBD1
V: TRBV6-5
size: once
J: TRBJ1-4
DNA: TGTGCCAGCAGGGACAGGGAGGGTGAAAAACTGTTTTTT
CDR3: CASRDREGEKLFF

length: 13
D: NA
V: TRBV27
size: NA
J: TRBJ1-1
DNA: TGTGCCAGCAGTTCCTTTACCGGGACTCAAGCTTTCTTT
CDR3: CASSSFTGTQAFF

length: 15
D: TRBD2
V: TRBV6-5
size: NA
J: TRBJ2-2
DNA: TGTGCCAGCAGGGGGGGACTAGCGGTCAAAGGGGAGCTGTTTTTT
CDR3: CASRGGLAVKGELFF

length: 13
D: TRBD1
V: TRBV30
size: NA
J: TRBJ1-1
DNA: TGTGCCTGGAGTGGGGACAGGGGCACTGAAGCTTTCTTT
CDR3: CAWSGDRGTEAFF

length: 11
D: NA
V: TRBV20-1
size: NA
J: TRBJ2-5
DNA: TGCAGTGCTCAGGGCCCTAAAACCCAGTACTTC
CDR3: CSAQGPKTQYF

length: 17
D: TRBD2
V: TRBV4-3
size: NA
J: TRBJ2-1
DNA: TGCGCCAGCAGCCAAGATTTGTGGGCGGGAGTTGGGTCTGAGCAGTTCTTC
CDR3: CASSQDLWAGVGSEQFF

length: 16
D: TRBD2
V: TRBV6-4
size: NA
J: TRBJ2-2
DNA: TGTGCCAGCAGAGGAAGACTAGCGGGAGGCACCGGGGAGCTGTTTTTT
CDR3: CASRGRLAGGTGELFF

length: 15
D: TRBD1
V: TRBV6-1
size: few
J: TRBJ2-7
DNA: TGTGCCAGCAGTGAATGGGACAGGCCCTCCTACGAGCAGTACTTC
CDR3: CASSEWDRPSYEQYF

length: 13
D: NA
V: TRBV16
size: NA
J: TRBJ1-2
DNA: TGTGCCAGCAGCCAATCGACAATCTATGGCTACACCTTC
CDR3: CASSQSTIYGYTF

length: 14
D: NA
V: TRBV7-3
size: NA
J: TRBJ2-1
DNA: TGTGCCAGCAGCTTAATGGCTAGTAAGGATGAGCAGTTCTTC
CDR3: CASSLMASKDEQFF

length: 12
D: TRBD1
V: TRBV7-2
size: NA
J: TRBJ2-1
DNA: TGTGCCAGCACCAGACAGGGCCACCCACTTATCTTC
CDR3: CASTRQGHPLIF

length: 15
D: TRBD1
V: TRBV7-9
size: once
J: TRBJ2-5
DNA: TGTGCCAGCAGCTCCCCGGACAGGGCCCGGGAGACCCAGTACTTC
CDR3: CASSSPDRARETQYF

length: 14
D: TRBD2
V: TRBV19
size: NA
J: TRBJ2-5
DNA: TGTGCCAGTAGTAGGACTAGCGATCAAGAGACCCAGTACTTC
CDR3: CASSRTSDQETQYF

length: 16
D: NA
V: TRBV11-1
size: NA
J: TRBJ2-3
DNA: TGTGCCAGCAGCCCACGACTAGGCGGGAGCACAGATACGCAGTATTTT
CDR3: CASSPRLGGSTDTQYF

length: 15
D: NA
V: TRBV7-3
size: NA
J: TRBJ2-2
DNA: TGTGCCAGCAGCCCGCATCTCGGACTTCCCGGGGAGCTGTTTTTT
CDR3: CASSPHLGLPGELFF

length: 15
D: NA
V: TRBV5-1
size: once
J: TRBJ1-1
DNA: TGCGCCAGCAGTTCCAGGCAGGGCGTGAACACTGAAGCTTTCTTT
CDR3: CASSSRQGVNTEAFF

length: 15
D: NA
V: TRBV9
size: few
J: TRBJ1-5
DNA: TGTGCCAGCAGCGTAGGACAGGAGAACAATCAGCCCCAGCATTTT
CDR3: CASSVGQENNQPQHF

length: 13
D: NA
V: TRBV5-1
size: NA
J: TRBJ2-1
DNA: TGCGCCAGCAGCTTCGGGGGGCGAAATGAGCAGTTCTTC
CDR3: CASSFGGRNEQFF

length: 16
D: TRBD1
V: TRBV14
size: few
J: TRBJ1-5
DNA: TGTGCCAGCAGCCAGTCGCCGGGACAGATCCATCAGCCCCAGCATTTT
CDR3: CASSQSPGQIHQPQHF

length: 11
D: NA
V: TRBV2
size: NA
J: TRBJ1-2
DNA: TGTGCCAGCGGGCCAGGGGTGGGCTACACCTTC
CDR3: CASGPGVGYTF

length: 13
D: TRBD1
V: TRBV6-6
size: NA
J: TRBJ1-6
DNA: TGTGCCTCCAGGGACAGGGATAATTCACCCCTCCACTTT
CDR3: CASRDRDNSPLHF

length: 18
D: TRBD2
V: TRBV19
size: NA
J: TRBJ2-3
DNA: TGTGCCAGTAGTACGACTAGCGGGAGGGCGGTGGGCACAGATACGCAGTATTTT
CDR3: CASSTTSGRAVGTDTQYF

length: 15
D: TRBD1
V: TRBV4-1
size: once
J: TRBJ1-4
DNA: TGCGCCAGCAGCCAACCCGGGACAGGGAGGGAAAAACTGTTTTTT
CDR3: CASSQPGTGREKLFF

length: 17
D: TRBD1
V: TRBV15
size: NA
J: TRBJ1-6
DNA: TGTGCCACCAGCAGGGTGACAGGGAGCTCCTATAATTCACCCCTCCACTTT
CDR3: CATSRVTGSSYNSPLHF

length: 11
D: NA
V: TRBV29-1
size: NA
J: TRBJ1-1
DNA: TGCAGCGCATCAGAGAACACTGAAGCTTTCTTT
CDR3: CSASENTEAFF

length: 15
D: NA
V: TRBV4-2
size: few
J: TRBJ1-5
DNA: TGTGCCAGCAGCCAAGATACGCAGGGCGGACAGCCCCAGCATTTT
CDR3: CASSQDTQGGQPQHF

length: 15
D: TRBD2
V: TRBV24-1
size: NA
J: TRBJ2-1
DNA: TGTGCCACCAGTGATGAGGTAGCGGGATTGAATGAGCAGTTCTTC
CDR3: CATSDEVAGLNEQFF

length: 15
D: TRBD2
V: TRBV7-3
size: NA
J: TRBJ2-2
DNA: TGTGCCAGCAGCAACGGACTAGCGAACACCGGGGAGCTGTTTTTT
CDR3: CASSNGLANTGELFF

length: 13
D: TRBD1
V: TRBV11-2
size: NA
J: TRBJ1-3
DNA: TGTGCCAGCATACAGGACAGGTTTGGCACCATATATTTT
CDR3: CASIQDRFGTIYF

length: 12
D: NA
V: TRBV7-9
size: NA
J: TRBJ1-5
DNA: TGTGCCAGCAGCCTCGCGGTAGGGCCCCAGCATTTT
CDR3: CASSLAVGPQHF

length: 16
D: NA
V: TRBV11-2
size: NA
J: TRBJ1-3
DNA: TGTGCCAGCAGTCCTCGTGGGCCCAGCTCTGGAAACACCATATATTTT
CDR3: CASSPRGPSSGNTIYF

length: 18
D: TRBD2
V: TRBV5-1
size: NA
J: TRBJ2-2
DNA: TGCGCCAGCAGCTTGGAGCTAGCGGGAGGTCTGTACACCGGGGAGCTGTTTTTT
CDR3: CASSLELAGGLYTGELFF

length: 15
D: NA
V: TRBV9
size: NA
J: TRBJ1-5
DNA: TGTGCCAGCAGCGTAGACTCCGGGGGGTCTCGGCCCCAGCATTTT
CDR3: CASSVDSGGSRPQHF

length: 15
D: TRBD1
V: TRBV18
size: NA
J: TRBJ1-1
DNA: TGTGCCAGCTCACCGAAATTACAGGGGACGGTGAGAGCTTTCTTT
CDR3: CASSPKLQGTVRAFF